These 31 T cell receptor beta chains were all obtained from the same sample, sequenced in a study of shared clonotypes between healthy human individuals. Generated by immunoSEQ multiplex PCR, the TCRdb table keeps only in-frame clones and is missing some. This table has more than 2,000,000 clones, more than 80% appearing once. Sample: naive CD4+ T cells from PBMCs. Subset in this sample: CD45RA+ positively selected. The origin of the receptors is a man aged 18 to 29 in good health. Some clones in this sample may be carry-over from other donors' samples.

The chain combines TRBV2 with TRBJ2-1; TRBD2 might be the D (7 bases). The CDR3 totals 16 residues. CDR1 SNHLY and CDR2 FYNNEI come from the germline V gene. V was cut by 7 bases and J by 1 base, with 17 bases left in between. The CDR3 DNA reads as TGTGCCAGCAAGGGGGGACTATCAGTTTCCTACAATGAGCAGTTCTTC. It translates to CASKGGLSVSYNEQFF.

The CDR3 DNA sequence: TGTGCCAGCAGCTTACATCGGACAGGTCAAGAGACCCAGTACTTC. It codes for CASSLHRTGQETQYF. The V call is TRBV11-1, the J call TRBJ2-5; 7 bases are shared with TRBD1. The germline CDR1 and CDR2 sequences are SGHAT and FQDESV (reference sequence). This CDR3 region has 15 residues. The trim removed 2 bases at V and 2 bases at J, leaving 5 bases unmatched.

The gene calls are TRBV19 and TRBJ1-4; D not certain. V lost 5 bases and J 5 bases, leaving 12 bases between the germline ends. Germline CDR1 LNHDA, CDR2 SQIVND (reference sequence). The CDR3 is made up of 14 amino acids. The CDR3 nucleotides are TGTGCCAGTAGTTTAGGACTGTTCAATGAAAAACTGTTTTTT. Its translation: CASSLGLFNEKLFF.

V and J are TRBV19 and TRBJ1-2; 7 bases match TRBD1. J was trimmed by 4 bases and V by 5 bases; bases with no gene match: 7. CDR3 length: 14 amino acids. Germline assignment: CDR1 LNHDA and CDR2 SQIVND (reference sequence). CDR3 loop: CASSPRGLGYGYTF. CDR3 nucleotides: TGTGCCAGTAGTCCAAGGGGGCTCGGCTATGGCTACACCTTC.

A note on this clone: Different DNA sequences within this sample yield the same CDR3. V and J are TRBV18 and TRBJ2-2; no clear D. Trimming took 3 bases from V and 0 from J, leaving 5 bases between them. The CDR3 contains 14 residues. Per the germline V gene, CDR1 is KGHSH and CDR2 is LQKENI. The CDR3 sequence is CASSPQANTGELFF. Here the CDR3 DNA reads TGTGCCAGCTCACCCCAGGCGAACACCGGGGAGCTGTTTTTT.

V and J are TRBV18 and TRBJ1-1; D call uncertain. CDR3 length: 15 amino acids. CDR1 KGHSH and CDR2 LQKENI come from the germline V gene. Trimming removed 0 bases at V and 2 bases at J, with 10 bases between. The CDR3 DNA follows: TGTGCCAGCTCACCACCGGTCAGCGACAACACTGAAGCTTTCTTT. As protein: CASSPPVSDNTEAFF.

Remarks on this clone: Within the sample, other DNA sequences also encode this same CDR3. V and J are TRBV7-9 and TRBJ2-2; the match to TRBD2 covers 11 bases. Per germline, CDR1 SEHNR and CDR2 FQNEAQ (reference sequence). Losses at the gene ends were 2 bases for V and 5 bases for J; bases not matched to a gene: 1. CDR3 size: 15 residues. The CDR3 DNA reads TGTGCCAGCAGCTTAATAGCGGGAGGGACCGGGGAGCTGTTTTTT. It encodes CASSLIAGGTGELFF.

V and J are TRBV28 and TRBJ2-2; 8 bases are a match to TRBD2. The CDR3 loop spans 17 amino acids. From germline, CDR1 is MDHEN and CDR2 SYDVKM. J gave up 2 bases and V 6 bases, and 11 bases lay outside the gene matches. The DNA for the CDR3 is TGTGCCAGCAGGACCTTACGGGGACTAGTTAACACCGGGGAGCTGTTTTTT. As protein: CASRTLRGLVNTGELFF.

Only one count was recorded for this clone. The genes are TRBV7-2 and TRBJ2-3, with 12 bases that match TRBD2. Germline trimming cut 2 bases from V and 1 base from J; bases unmatched to any gene: 10. This CDR3 has 19 residues. CDR1 is SGHTA and CDR2 is FQGNSA in the germline V gene. The CDR3 DNA sequence: TGTGCCAGCAGCTTATCCCTAGCGGGAGGGATTCTTGGCACAGATACGCAGTATTTT. As protein: CASSLSLAGGILGTDTQYF. The entire variable domain, with the rest obtained from reference TRBV7-2 and TRBJ2-3, is as follows: GAGVSQSPSNKVTEKGKDVELRCDPISGHTALYWYRQSLGQGLEFLIYFQGNSAPDKSGLPSDRFSAERTGGSVSTLTIQRTQQEDSAVYLCASSLSLAGGILGTDTQYFGPGTRLTVL.

The chain combines TRBV29-1 with TRBJ2-7; unclear D gene. The CDR3 is made up of 12 amino acids. Germline CDR1 SQVTM, CDR2 ANQGSEA. V lost 2 bases, J lost 2 bases, and 7 bases lay in between. In DNA form, the CDR3 reads TGCAGCGTTGAATCGCCCCCCTACGAGCAGTACTTC. Translating it yields CSVESPPYEQYF.

In regard to this clone: The sample holds other DNA sequences that translate to the same CDR3. This rearrangement joins TRBV19 to TRBJ2-3, with D unresolved. In germline, CDR1 is LNHDA, CDR2 SQIVND (reference sequence). With 5 bases removed from V and 1 base from J, the gap between germline ends came to 1 base. CDR3 length: 11 residues. The CDR3 bases are TGTGCCAGTAGTCGCACAGATACGCAGTATTTT. This translates into CASSRTDTQYF.

Remarks on this clone: Different DNA sequences within this sample yield the same CDR3. The chain has TRBV19 and TRBJ1-5; TRBD1 matches 11 bases. J gave up 4 bases and V 6 bases, and 5 bases lay outside the gene matches. From germline, CDR1 is LNHDA and CDR2 SQIVND (reference sequence). This CDR3 has 15 amino acids. This chain's CDR3 is CASSPGTGGNQPQHF. The CDR3 DNA reads TGTGCCAGTAGCCCCGGGACAGGGGGGAATCAGCCCCAGCATTTT.

This clone was detected once. CDR3 nucleotides: TGTGCCAGCAGCTTTAGGGGCGAGCAGTTCTTC. Encoded protein: CASSFRGEQFF. The chain links TRBV7-2 to TRBJ2-1; TRBD1 might be the D (5 bases). The CDR3 consists of 11 residues. The V gene's germline CDR1 is SGHTA and CDR2 FQGNSA. V was pared by 3 bases and J by 10 bases, with 7 bases between.

The chain has TRBV20-1 and TRBJ1-2, with D hard to call. CDR3 length: 11 residues. Germline assignment: CDR1 DFQATT and CDR2 SNEGSKA (reference sequence). Trimming stripped 3 bases from V and 4 bases from J, with 6 bases between. The chain's CDR3 is CSASHLYGYTF. The CDR3 region has the DNA TGCAGTGCTAGTCACCTCTATGGCTACACCTTC.

This chain connects TRBV14 to TRBJ1-1; unclear D gene. Trimming removed 4 bases from V and 5 bases from J, with 14 bases in between. The CDR3 extends over 14 amino acids. Germline CDR1 reads SGHDN; CDR2 reads FVKESK. The CDR3 sequence: CASSPSGVRTEAFF. The DNA for the CDR3 is TGTGCCAGCAGCCCCTCCGGTGTGAGGACTGAAGCTTTCTTT.

The rearrangement uses TRBV28 and TRBJ1-1; perhaps TRBD1 as D (6 bases). This CDR3 spans 15 amino acids. Germline lookup yields CDR1 MDHEN and CDR2 SYDVKM. Trimming pared 9 bases from V and 0 bases from J, leaving 17 bases between. The CDR3 sequence: CASTLGGAMNTEAFF. CDR3 DNA: TGTGCCAGTACATTGGGGGGGGCGATGAACACTGAAGCTTTCTTT.

The rearrangement joins TRBV28 to TRBJ2-2; D remains ambiguous. The germline gives CDR1 MDHEN, CDR2 SYDVKM. The V and J ends lost 5 bases and 3 bases respectively, with 4 bases between them. This CDR3 region has 12 residues. The CDR3 spells CASSVDTGELFF. The CDR3 DNA is TGTGCCAGCAGTGTGGACACCGGGGAGCTGTTTTTT.

Comment on this clone: This sample includes further DNA sequences coding for the same CDR3. This rearrangement joins TRBV9 to TRBJ2-2, with 10 bases that match TRBD1. CDR1 and CDR2 (germline): SGDLS, YYNGEE. The CDR3 runs to 15 residues. Trimming took 4 bases from V and 4 from J; bases not matched to a gene: 4. CDR3 DNA sequence: TGTGCCAGCAGCCCGAGGACAGGGGGCACCGGGGAGCTGTTTTTT. Its protein is CASSPRTGGTGELFF.

The V call is TRBV7-6, the J call TRBJ2-1; possibly TRBD2 for D (6 bases). The germline CDR1 and CDR2 sequences are SGHVS and FNYEAQ. CDR3 length: 17 amino acids. Trimming shortened V by 0 bases and J by 5 bases, and 17 bases separated the two germline ends. The CDR3 region is CASSLASRGAGNNEQFF. The CDR3 nucleotides read TGTGCCAGCAGCTTAGCGTCACGTGGCGCGGGGAACAATGAGCAGTTCTTC.

As to this clone: Other DNA sequences within the sample encode an identical CDR3. The genes are TRBV18 and TRBJ2-2, with 7 bases lining up with TRBD1. The CDR3 length is 13 residues. Losses at the gene ends were 4 bases for V and 4 bases for J; bases not matched to a gene: 0. Germline V CDR1 and CDR2: KGHSH, LQKENI. The CDR3 is CASSRQGTGELFF. The CDR3 DNA reads TGTGCCAGCTCACGACAGGGCACCGGGGAGCTGTTTTTT. Drawing the rest from reference TRBV18 and TRBJ2-2, the complete variable domain is NAGVMQNPRHLVRRRGQEARLRCSPMKGHSHVYWYRQLPEEGLKFMVYLQKENIIDESGMPKERFSAEFPKEGPSILRIQQVVRGDSAAYFCASSRQGTGELFFGEGSRLTVL.

In this sample, this clone turned up once. The chain uses TRBV27 and TRBJ2-3; D may be TRBD2 (6 bases). The CDR3 covers 15 residues. Deletions cut 5 bases from V and 4 bases from J, with 16 bases between. The germline V gene encodes CDR1 MNHEY and CDR2 SMNVEV (reference sequence). The CDR3 DNA reads TGTGCCAGCAGTCCCCGCCCGGGAGTGGCAGATACGCAGTATTTT. Translating gives CASSPRPGVADTQYF.

This rearrangement joins TRBV10-2 to TRBJ2-4; D ambiguous. Germline CDR1 is WSHSY and CDR2 is SAAADI. CDR3 size: 13 residues. Trimming shortened V by 6 bases and J by 10 bases, and 16 bases separated the two germline ends. The CDR3 sequence is CASRGGGQGIQYF. The CDR3 DNA sequence: TGCGCCAGCAGGGGCGGTGGGCAAGGGATTCAGTACTTC.

This clone has only one observation. This chain connects TRBV9 to TRBJ2-3; unclear D gene. Germline V gene sequence: CDR1 SGDLS, CDR2 YYNGEE. CDR3 length: 17 residues. V was trimmed by 4 bases and J by 1 base, leaving 19 bases between them. The CDR3 DNA is TGTGCCAGCAGCTCCAGTCCCTATCGCGCTGGCACAGATACGCAGTATTTT. It is translated as CASSSSPYRAGTDTQYF.

V is TRBV11-3 and J is TRBJ2-2, with D possibly TRBD2 on 6 matching bases. V was cut by 8 bases and J by 2 bases, with 15 bases left in between. The V gene's germline CDR1 is SGHNT and CDR2 YENEEA. This CDR3 contains 15 residues. This CDR3 reads CASEAGPKNTGELFF. The CDR3 DNA is TGTGCCAGCGAGGCGGGACCAAAAAACACCGGGGAGCTGTTTTTT.

This clone occurred once. The chain joins TRBV2 to TRBJ2-1; D might be TRBD1 (6 bases). The CDR3 length is 14 residues. Trimming took off 5 bases at V and 9 bases at J, with 17 bases between the two ends. CDR1 and CDR2 from the germline V gene are SNHLY and FYNNEI. The CDR3 loop is CASSRQASEGEQFF. The CDR3 coding sequence is TGTGCCAGCAGTCGACAGGCCAGCGAGGGTGAGCAGTTCTTC.

The rearrangement links TRBV29-1 to TRBJ1-3; D is unclear. The germline V gene encodes CDR1 SQVTM and CDR2 ANQGSEA. V lost 4 bases, J lost 2 bases, and 15 bases lay in between. The CDR3 contains 15 residues. Here the CDR3 reads CSVAQLLQPGNTIYF. The CDR3 nucleotides read TGCAGCGTTGCCCAACTATTACAGCCTGGAAACACCATATATTTT.

The rearrangement links TRBV5-1 to TRBJ1-4; 9 nucleotides line up with TRBD1. The CDR3 loop spans 14 amino acids. Germline CDR1 SGHRS, CDR2 YFSETQ. V lost 7 bases and J lost 8; bases outside the gene matches: 9. CDR3 sequence (DNA): TGCGCCAGCCGCGTCGGGACAGGGATCGAAAAACTGTTTTTT. As protein: CASRVGTGIEKLFF.

Details on this clone: The sample carries other DNA sequences with the same CDR3. The V and J genes are TRBV5-1 and TRBJ2-6; unclear D gene. V lost 1 base to trimming and J lost 2 bases, with 7 bases between them. The CDR3 runs 15 residues. Germline assignment: CDR1 SGHRS and CDR2 YFSETQ. The CDR3 loop is CASSLFSTGANVLTF. DNA of the CDR3: TGCGCCAGCAGCTTGTTCTCAACTGGGGCCAACGTCCTGACTTTC.

The chain employs TRBV5-6 and TRBJ1-2; D remains ambiguous. CDR1 is SGHDT and CDR2 is YYEEEE in the germline V gene. V gave up 1 base and J gave up 7 bases, with 14 bases separating them. This CDR3 has 14 residues. The CDR3 protein is CASSLYARKGGYTF. The CDR3 bases are TGTGCCAGCAGCTTGTATGCACGTAAGGGTGGCTACACCTTC. The whole variable domain, filled in from reference TRBV5-6 and TRBJ1-2, reads DAGVTQSPTHLIKTRGQQVTLRCSPKSGHDTVSWYQQALGQGPQFIFQYYEEEERQRGNFPDRFSGHQFPNYSSELNVNALLLGDSALYLCASSLYARKGGYTFGSGTRLTVV.

V usage is TRBV4-1 and J usage is TRBJ1-1; D remains unclear. The CDR3 totals 13 residues. V was shortened by 0 bases and J by 8 bases, with 10 bases between the two germline ends. CDR1 MGHRA and CDR2 YSYEKL come from the germline V gene. CDR3 in amino acids: CASSQESRLEAFF. The CDR3 DNA reads TGCGCCAGCAGCCAAGAGTCGAGACTAGAAGCTTTCTTT.

With regard to this clone: This CDR3 is also generated by other DNA sequences in the sample. The chain combines TRBV28 with TRBJ1-2, with TRBD1 identical over 7 bases. This CDR3 spans 13 amino acids. Germline V gene lookup returns CDR1 MDHEN and CDR2 SYDVKM. V was clipped by 3 bases and J by 4 bases; unmatched bases: 2. The CDR3 reads CASSLTGPYGYTF. The CDR3 bases are TGTGCCAGCAGTTTGACAGGGCCCTATGGCTACACCTTC.